This T cell receptor (beta chain) was sequenced for a study of T-cell reconstitution after alpha-beta-depleted transplantation in children. Unique molecular identifiers featured in how the TCRbeta library was prepared. TCRdb re-called the PCR reads through MiXCR, storing one row per CDR3 protein. The table has 450,000 to 600,000 distinct CDR3 sequences, over 25% seen once. The starting material was PBMCs from the stem cell graft donor, obtained from the stem cell graft. The source of this sequence is a human donor who donated a stem cell graft to a child with aplastic anemia.

CDR3: CASSRGTGGIIYGYTF. The CDR3 DNA sequence: TGTGCCAGCTCACGCGGGACAGGGGGCATCATCTATGGCTACACCTTC. This rearrangement joins TRBV18 to TRBJ1-2; 12 bases agree with TRBD1. Germline V gene sequence: CDR1 KGHSH, CDR2 LQKENI. V was pared by 4 bases and J by 4 bases, with 7 bases of the junction left unmatched. The CDR3 sequence is 16 residues long.